This T cell receptor (beta chain) was identified in a study of CD4 T cells in relation to SARS-CoV-2 and coronaviruses. Naive and memory CD4+ T cells were separated from cryopreserved PBMCs. As to this clone: What it binds is not known.

Germline values: CDR1 MRHNA, CDR2 SNTAGT. Trimming shortened V by 8 bases and J by 2 bases, and 15 bases separated the two germline ends. The CDR3 sequence is 14 residues long. The table came from immunoSEQ multiplex PCR; TCRdb's copy has only in-frame clones and leaves some out. The repertoire holds some 46,000 clones, with over 70% as singletons. The specimen sequenced was naive CD4+ T cells from PBMCs, cultured in vitro. This sample's subset: naive CD4+ T cells isolated by negative enrichment. The genes are TRBV6-4 and TRBJ1-2; D unresolved. The sequence was collected from an adult with COVID-19. CDR3 in amino acids: CASAPGPGNYGYTF. The CDR3, as DNA: TGTGCCAGCGCCCCCGGACCAGGAAACTATGGCTACACCTTC.